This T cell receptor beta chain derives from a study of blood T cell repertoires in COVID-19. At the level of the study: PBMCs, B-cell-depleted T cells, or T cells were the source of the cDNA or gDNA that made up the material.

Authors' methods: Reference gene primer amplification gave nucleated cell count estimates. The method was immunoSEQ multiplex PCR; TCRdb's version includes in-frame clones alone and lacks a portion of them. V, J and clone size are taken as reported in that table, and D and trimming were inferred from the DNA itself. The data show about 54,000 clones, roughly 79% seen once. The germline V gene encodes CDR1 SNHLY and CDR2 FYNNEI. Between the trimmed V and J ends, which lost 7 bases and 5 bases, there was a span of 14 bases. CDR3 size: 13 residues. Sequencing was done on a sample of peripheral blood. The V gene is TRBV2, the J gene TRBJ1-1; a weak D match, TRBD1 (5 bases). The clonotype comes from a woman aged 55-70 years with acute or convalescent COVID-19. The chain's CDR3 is CASIEGVGTEAFF. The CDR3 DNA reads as TGTGCCAGCATCGAAGGGGTAGGGACTGAAGCTTTCTTT.